This TCR beta chain was sequenced for a study of T cell responses to AZD1222 COVID-19 vaccine. Findings and limits, study-wide: Spike-specific TCR breadth and depth both grew after two AZD1222 doses. White British people made up most donors, females outnumbered males, and clonal diversity was possibly underestimated. All repertoire sampling was performed exclusively after the peak T cell response. At 160-218 and 743-854, vaccine-associated CD4 TCRs were dominant, and they spanned spike.

To note about this clone: Its target is unknown.

The CDR3 is 13 amino acids. Germline-derived CDR1 and CDR2 are SNHLY and FYNNEI. With 4 bases removed from V and 2 bases from J, the gap between germline ends came to 8 bases. Clones were sequenced by immunoSEQ multiplex PCR, and TCRdb holds only the in-frame ones, with some missing. The table shows some 120,000 clones, with 87% occurring only once. The chain links TRBV2 to TRBJ1-2; D perhaps matches TRBD1 (6 bases). The source is an adult in good health. The sequences come from peripheral blood, collected on day 0 of AZD1222 vaccination. The CDR3 spells CASSGTANYGYTF. In DNA, the CDR3 is TGTGCCAGCAGTGGGACAGCCAACTATGGCTACACCTTC.